This is a list of T cell receptor beta chains from one sample in a study of early stage breast cancer tumors. The method was immunoSEQ multiplex PCR; TCRdb's version includes in-frame clones alone and lacks a portion of them. The data show some 30,000 clones, approximately 70% seen once. Sequencing was performed on breast tumor tissue. The receptors stem from a young adult with breast cancer. The CDR3 runs from the conserved cysteine through the conserved F or W. The order of the fields is J gene, D gene, V gene, clone size, CDR3 DNA, CDR3 protein. The D gene is left open where the match is weak. Expanded clones get a size class; other rows say once, few or many, or leave the size out.

J gene: TRBJ1-2; D gene: TRBD1; V gene: TRBV4-1; clone size: NA; CDR3 DNA: TGCGCCAGCAGCCAACCTGACAGGGGACTTAACTATGGCTACACCTTC; CDR3 protein: CASSQPDRGLNYGYTF
J gene: TRBJ1-2; D gene: TRBD1; V gene: TRBV5-1; clone size: NA; CDR3 DNA: TGCGCCAGCAGCACCGACAGGGACGGCTACACCTTC; CDR3 protein: CASSTDRDGYTF
J gene: TRBJ2-3; D gene: TRBD2; V gene: TRBV5-1; clone size: NA; CDR3 DNA: TGCGCCAGCAGCCCCATAGCGGGAGGGGTCACAGATACGCAGTATTTT; CDR3 protein: CASSPIAGGVTDTQYF
J gene: TRBJ2-1; D gene: NA; V gene: TRBV7-3; clone size: NA; CDR3 DNA: TGTGCCAGCAGCTTAGCGGTCTCCTACAATGAGCAGTTCTTC; CDR3 protein: CASSLAVSYNEQFF
J gene: TRBJ2-2; D gene: TRBD2; V gene: TRBV29-1; clone size: NA; CDR3 DNA: TGCAGCGTTGAAGGGACTAGCGGGAGTTCCGGGGAGCTGTTTTTT; CDR3 protein: CSVEGTSGSSGELFF
J gene: TRBJ1-1; D gene: NA; V gene: TRBV11-2; clone size: few; CDR3 DNA: TGTGCCAGCAGCTTAGATCAGGTCGGCGTCGCTGAAGCTTTCTTT; CDR3 protein: CASSLDQVGVAEAFF
J gene: TRBJ2-1; D gene: NA; V gene: TRBV11-3; clone size: NA; CDR3 DNA: TGTGCCAGCAGCTTAGGGACCCTAATTAATGAGCAGTTCTTC; CDR3 protein: CASSLGTLINEQFF
J gene: TRBJ2-7; D gene: TRBD1; V gene: TRBV7-8; clone size: once; CDR3 DNA: TGTGCCAGCAGCTTATCCAGGCCCGGGACAGCTACTCTCCACGAGCAGTACTTC; CDR3 protein: CASSLSRPGTATLHEQYF
J gene: TRBJ1-5; D gene: NA; V gene: TRBV6-6; clone size: NA; CDR3 DNA: TGTGCCAGCAGTGCCACAGTCCCCGCTAGCAATCAGCCCCAGCATTTT; CDR3 protein: CASSATVPASNQPQHF
J gene: TRBJ1-3; D gene: NA; V gene: TRBV28; clone size: NA; CDR3 DNA: TGTGCCAGCAGTTTAGGACAGAGAAGCTCTGGAAACACCATATATTTT; CDR3 protein: CASSLGQRSSGNTIYF
J gene: TRBJ2-5; D gene: TRBD2; V gene: TRBV7-9; clone size: NA; CDR3 DNA: TGTGCCAGCAGGCCTAGGGTCTCTAGCGGGCAAGAGACCCAGTACTTC; CDR3 protein: CASRPRVSSGQETQYF
J gene: TRBJ2-6; D gene: NA; V gene: TRBV27; clone size: NA; CDR3 DNA: TGTGCCAGCAGTTTCCGGGGGCCGACTGGGGCCAACGTCCTGACTTTC; CDR3 protein: CASSFRGPTGANVLTF
J gene: TRBJ2-2; D gene: NA; V gene: TRBV2; clone size: NA; CDR3 DNA: TGTGCCAGCAGCTCTGGGGAGACCACCGGGGAGCTGTTTTTT; CDR3 protein: CASSSGETTGELFF
J gene: TRBJ2-3; D gene: NA; V gene: TRBV6-5; clone size: NA; CDR3 DNA: TGTGCCAGCAGTTACTCAAATGAGGGTACGCAGTATTTT; CDR3 protein: CASSYSNEGTQYF
J gene: TRBJ1-1; D gene: TRBD1; V gene: TRBV27; clone size: few; CDR3 DNA: TGTGCCAGCAGTTCACGACAGGGGGAAGCTTTCTTT; CDR3 protein: CASSSRQGEAFF
J gene: TRBJ2-1; D gene: TRBD2; V gene: TRBV7-3; clone size: NA; CDR3 DNA: TGTGCCAGCAGCCCATCCGGGACTAGGGAAGATGAGCAGTTCTTC; CDR3 protein: CASSPSGTREDEQFF
J gene: TRBJ1-2; D gene: TRBD1; V gene: TRBV19; clone size: few; CDR3 DNA: TGTGCCAGTAGTATGACAGGGTCCGATGGCTACACCTTC; CDR3 protein: CASSMTGSDGYTF
J gene: TRBJ2-7; D gene: TRBD2; V gene: TRBV4-1; clone size: NA; CDR3 DNA: TGCGCCAGCAGCCAATTGGGACTAGGCTACGAGCAGTACTTC; CDR3 protein: CASSQLGLGYEQYF
J gene: TRBJ2-1; D gene: TRBD2; V gene: TRBV9; clone size: NA; CDR3 DNA: TGTGCCAGCAGCGGTAGACTAGCGGGTATATACAATGAGCAGTTCTTC; CDR3 protein: CASSGRLAGIYNEQFF
J gene: TRBJ2-2; D gene: NA; V gene: TRBV30; clone size: NA; CDR3 DNA: TGTGCCTGGAGTCCTGGCCCGCCCGGGGAGCTGTTTTTT; CDR3 protein: CAWSPGPPGELFF
J gene: TRBJ2-5; D gene: NA; V gene: TRBV5-1; clone size: once; CDR3 DNA: TGCGCCAGCAGCTTTGGGGCCACCGAACTTGAGACCCAGTACTTC; CDR3 protein: CASSFGATELETQYF
J gene: TRBJ2-3; D gene: NA; V gene: TRBV6-5; clone size: NA; CDR3 DNA: TGTGCCAGCAGTTACCAAGGGGGAGGGGATACGCAGTATTTT; CDR3 protein: CASSYQGGGDTQYF
J gene: TRBJ2-3; D gene: TRBD1; V gene: TRBV7-9; clone size: once; CDR3 DNA: TGTGCCAGCAGCCTCGGACAGGGGATGACAGATACGCAGTATTTT; CDR3 protein: CASSLGQGMTDTQYF
J gene: TRBJ1-1; D gene: NA; V gene: TRBV12-5; clone size: NA; CDR3 DNA: TGTGCTAGTGGTTTGGGCCGGGGGGAGGGTAACACTGAAGCTTTCTTT; CDR3 protein: CASGLGRGEGNTEAFF
J gene: TRBJ2-5; D gene: NA; V gene: TRBV6-1; clone size: NA; CDR3 DNA: TGTGCCAGCAGTGAAAACTGGTCCGGGGAGACCCAGTACTTC; CDR3 protein: CASSENWSGETQYF
J gene: TRBJ2-1; D gene: NA; V gene: TRBV7-2; clone size: NA; CDR3 DNA: TGTGCCAGCAGCACACAACTAGACAATGAGCAGTTCTTC; CDR3 protein: CASSTQLDNEQFF
J gene: TRBJ2-1; D gene: TRBD2; V gene: TRBV25-1; clone size: NA; CDR3 DNA: TGTGCCAGCAGTGCGGCGGTAGCGGGATACAATGAGCAGTTCTTC; CDR3 protein: CASSAAVAGYNEQFF
J gene: TRBJ2-2; D gene: TRBD2; V gene: TRBV19; clone size: NA; CDR3 DNA: TGTGCCAGTAGCACGGGACTAGCGGTTAACACCGGGGAGCTGTTTTTT; CDR3 protein: CASSTGLAVNTGELFF
J gene: TRBJ1-3; D gene: NA; V gene: TRBV30; clone size: NA; CDR3 DNA: TGTGCCTGGAGTTACCGGGGTTTCGGTGGAAACACCATATATTTT; CDR3 protein: CAWSYRGFGGNTIYF
J gene: TRBJ2-1; D gene: TRBD2; V gene: TRBV6-1; clone size: NA; CDR3 DNA: TGTGCCAGCAGTGAAGATCCCTTAAGCGGGAGGAATGAGCAGTTCTTC; CDR3 protein: CASSEDPLSGRNEQFF
J gene: TRBJ1-4; D gene: TRBD1; V gene: TRBV30; clone size: NA; CDR3 DNA: TGTGCCTGGACAGGGGGGATCGATGAAAAACTGTTTTTT; CDR3 protein: CAWTGGIDEKLFF
J gene: TRBJ1-2; D gene: TRBD1; V gene: TRBV19; clone size: NA; CDR3 DNA: TGTGCCAGTAGTATCGACAGGGTGTCTGGCTACACCTTC; CDR3 protein: CASSIDRVSGYTF
J gene: TRBJ2-3; D gene: TRBD2; V gene: TRBV30; clone size: NA; CDR3 DNA: TGTGCCTGGAGGGGACTATCTTCCGCAGATACGCAGTATTTT; CDR3 protein: CAWRGLSSADTQYF
J gene: TRBJ2-3; D gene: NA; V gene: TRBV5-6; clone size: few; CDR3 DNA: TGTGCCAGCAGCCTCGGGACCCCCCCGTGGGGGCAGTATTTT; CDR3 protein: CASSLGTPPWGQYF
J gene: TRBJ2-1; D gene: NA; V gene: TRBV10-3; clone size: NA; CDR3 DNA: TGTGCCATCAGTGATTTCAACTACAATGAGCAGTTCTTC; CDR3 protein: CAISDFNYNEQFF
J gene: TRBJ1-2; D gene: TRBD1; V gene: TRBV14; clone size: NA; CDR3 DNA: TGTGCCAGCAGCGAAGGGACAGGGGGGCATGGCTACACCTTC; CDR3 protein: CASSEGTGGHGYTF
J gene: TRBJ1-3; D gene: NA; V gene: TRBV2; clone size: NA; CDR3 DNA: TGTGCCAGCAAGGCGGGCGCAGGAGGAAACACCATATATTTT; CDR3 protein: CASKAGAGGNTIYF
J gene: TRBJ2-1; D gene: NA; V gene: TRBV21-1; clone size: NA; CDR3 DNA: TGTGCCAGCAGCAAAGCAAGACTAGGGACCTACTACAATGAGCAGTTCTTC; CDR3 protein: CASSKARLGTYYNEQFF
J gene: TRBJ2-5; D gene: TRBD2; V gene: TRBV6-1; clone size: once; CDR3 DNA: TGTGCCAGCAGTGGTAAACCGGGGGGGCGAGAGACCCAGTACTTC; CDR3 protein: CASSGKPGGRETQYF
J gene: TRBJ1-2; D gene: TRBD1; V gene: TRBV10-1; clone size: NA; CDR3 DNA: TGCGCCAGCAGCGAAAACAGGGGGCATTATGGCTACACCTTC; CDR3 protein: CASSENRGHYGYTF
J gene: TRBJ2-2; D gene: NA; V gene: TRBV5-1; clone size: NA; CDR3 DNA: TGCGCCAGCAGCTTGCAGGGGACCGGGGAGCTGTTTTTT; CDR3 protein: CASSLQGTGELFF
J gene: TRBJ2-1; D gene: TRBD2; V gene: TRBV5-4; clone size: NA; CDR3 DNA: TGTGCCAGCAGCTTGGACGAGCGGGAGGGCCCCGGGCAGTTCTTC; CDR3 protein: CASSLDEREGPGQFF